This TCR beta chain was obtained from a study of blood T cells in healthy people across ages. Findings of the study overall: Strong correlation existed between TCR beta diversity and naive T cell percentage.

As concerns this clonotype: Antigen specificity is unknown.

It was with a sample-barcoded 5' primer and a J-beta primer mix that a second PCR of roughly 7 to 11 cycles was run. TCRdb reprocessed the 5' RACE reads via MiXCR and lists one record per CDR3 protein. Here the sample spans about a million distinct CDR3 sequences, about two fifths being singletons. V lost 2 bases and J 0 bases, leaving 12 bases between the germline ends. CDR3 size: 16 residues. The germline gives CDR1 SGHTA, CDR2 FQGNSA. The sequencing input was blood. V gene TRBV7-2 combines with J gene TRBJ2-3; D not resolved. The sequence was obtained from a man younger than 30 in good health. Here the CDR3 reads CASSLWAQFSTDTQYF. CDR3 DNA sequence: TGTGCCAGCAGCTTATGGGCTCAATTTAGCACAGATACGCAGTATTTT.